Presented here are 25 T cell receptor beta chains from one specimen sequenced in a study of beta chain features in type 1 diabetes. Since all of the isolated RNA was reverse transcribed, expressed TCRB transcripts were what got sequenced. Using immunoSEQ multiplex PCR, the repertoire was profiled, and TCRdb retains in-frame clones only, with some absent. The repertoire holds hundreds of thousands of clones, with 15% as singletons. The sequenced material came from naive CD4+ T cells from blood. These receptors originate from a man aged 18 to 29 in good health.

This clone occurred a few times. This chain uses TRBV7-2 with TRBJ2-5; D unresolved. There are 14 residues in the CDR3. The germline V and J ends were trimmed by 3 bases and 0 bases, with 8 bases remaining between them. The germline gives CDR1 SGHTA, CDR2 FQGNSA. Here the CDR3 DNA reads TGTGCCAGCAGCTTTCTGGCCTACCAAGAGACCCAGTACTTC. Translating gives CASSFLAYQETQYF.

The V gene is TRBV25-1, the J gene TRBJ1-3, with unresolved D. Germline CDR1 is MGHDK and CDR2 is SYGVNS. V lost 3 bases, J lost 0 bases, and 12 bases lay in between. The CDR3 spans 16 residues. The CDR3 nucleotides are TGTGCCAGCAGTGATAATCGGCGGTCCTCTGGAAACACCATATATTTT. Translating it yields CASSDNRRSSGNTIYF.

J is TRBJ1-5 and V is TRBV28; tentative D call: TRBD1 (6 bases). The CDR3 is made up of 17 amino acids. From germline, CDR1 is MDHEN and CDR2 SYDVKM. The V end was cut by 7 bases, the J end by 0 bases, with 19 bases between. CDR3 residues: CASKRTQGLNSNQPQHF. The CDR3, as DNA: TGTGCCAGCAAACGTACACAGGGACTCAATAGCAATCAGCCCCAGCATTTT.

The DNA for the CDR3 is TGTGCCAGTAGCGCCCGGACATCTGAAGCTTTCTTT. It encodes CASSARTSEAFF. The chain joins TRBV19 to TRBJ1-1; D may be TRBD1 (5 bases). Germline CDR1 reads LNHDA; CDR2 reads SQIVND (reference sequence). Trimming removed 6 bases from V and 6 bases from J, with 11 bases in between. The CDR3 length is 12 residues.

Here the CDR3 reads CASYLTGGGQPLHF. The CDR3 DNA sequence: TGTGCCAGCTATCTGACAGGGGGCGGCCAACCCCTCCACTTT. The chain uses TRBV2 and TRBJ1-6; 10 positions match TRBD1. The length of the CDR3 is 14 residues. Germline loops: CDR1 SNHLY, CDR2 FYNNEI. V gave up 8 bases and J gave up 12 bases; unmatched junction bases: 10.

The chain has TRBV28 and TRBJ2-7; D is possibly TRBD2 (6 bases). The V gene lost 3 bases and the J gene lost 1 base, with 10 bases spanning the gap. Germline loops: CDR1 MDHEN, CDR2 SYDVKM. This CDR3 comprises 14 residues. The CDR3 protein is CASSFSGESYEQYF. DNA for the CDR3: TGTGCCAGCAGTTTTTCGGGGGAGTCCTACGAGCAGTACTTC.

This clone appeared a few times. The chain joins TRBV7-2 to TRBJ2-1; 9 bases are a match to TRBD2. CDR1 is SGHTA and CDR2 is FQGNSA in the germline V gene. V was pared by 1 base and J by 2 bases, with 3 bases of the junction left unmatched. This CDR3 is built from 16 residues. The CDR3 reads CASSLGGLAPYNEQFF. The CDR3 DNA follows: TGTGCCAGCAGCTTAGGGGGACTAGCCCCCTACAATGAGCAGTTCTTC.

There are a few counts of this clone. The rearrangement uses TRBV9 and TRBJ2-3; D unclear. V gave up 4 bases and J gave up 1 base, with 10 bases separating them. The CDR3 covers 14 residues. CDR1 is SGDLS, CDR2 YYNGEE, per germline. The CDR3 sequence: CASSTHPGTDTQYF. CDR3 DNA sequence: TGTGCCAGCAGCACCCACCCAGGCACAGATACGCAGTATTTT.

The chain couples TRBV7-2 to TRBJ2-7, with 9 bases matching TRBD1. Germline V gene data show CDR1 as SGHTA and CDR2 as FQGNSA. V was pared by 2 bases and J by 7 bases, with 9 bases of the junction left unmatched. The CDR3 covers 15 residues. The CDR3 loop is CASSLQWTGVREQYF. CDR3 DNA sequence: TGTGCCAGCAGCTTACAATGGACAGGGGTGCGAGAGCAGTACTTC.

In regard to this clone: This CDR3 is also generated by other DNA sequences in the sample. The J gene is TRBJ1-1, the V gene TRBV7-2; D unresolved. Germline lookup yields CDR1 SGHTA and CDR2 FQGNSA. V was pared by 3 bases and J by 0 bases, with 8 bases between. The CDR3 covers 14 residues. CDR3 amino acids: CASSFWGLNTEAFF. DNA for the CDR3: TGTGCCAGCAGCTTTTGGGGTTTGAACACTGAAGCTTTCTTT.

This clone was counted only a few times. The chain combines TRBV7-8 with TRBJ1-2; D is possibly TRBD1 (5 bases). The CDR3 loop spans 14 amino acids. Germline V gives CDR1 SGHVS, CDR2 FQNEAQ. V was clipped by 8 bases and J by 5 bases, with 18 bases between them. The CDR3 loop is CASAASHGTYGYTF. The CDR3 bases are TGTGCCAGCGCAGCCTCGCACGGGACGTATGGCTACACCTTC.

The J gene is TRBJ1-2, the V gene TRBV4-3; 7 bases fit TRBD1. The CDR3 spans 15 residues. The V segment lost 0 bases and the J segment 5 bases; nucleotides outside the gene matches: 6. Per germline, CDR1 LGHNA and CDR2 YSLEER. CDR3 loop: CASSQDAQGGYGYTF. In nucleotides, the CDR3 is TGCGCCAGCAGCCAAGATGCGCAGGGGGGATATGGCTACACCTTC.

This chain joins TRBV15 and TRBJ2-7, with D hard to call. The CDR3 has 12 residues. Trimming took off 4 bases at V and 4 bases at J, with 8 bases between the two ends. CDR1 and CDR2 from the germline V gene are LNHNV and YYDKDF (reference sequence). The CDR3 DNA sequence: TGTGCCACCAGCACCCAACCATACGAGCAGTACTTC. Protein sequence: CATSTQPYEQYF.

This chain links TRBV7-6 with TRBJ2-7; TRBD1 might be the D (6 bases). Germline CDR1 reads SGHVS; CDR2 reads FNYEAQ. V lost 4 bases and J lost 9, with 25 bases in between. CDR3 length: 16 amino acids. The CDR3 is CASSSITGLGAFVQYF. CDR3 bases: TGTGCCAGCAGCTCGATCACAGGATTGGGGGCTTTCGTGCAGTACTTC.

This rearrangement joins TRBV27 to TRBJ1-1; D might be TRBD1 (5 bases). Germline CDR1 reads MNHEY; CDR2 reads SMNVEV (reference sequence). V dropped 3 bases and J dropped 11 bases, with 19 bases sitting between them. This CDR3 has 14 residues. DNA for the CDR3: TGTGCCAGCAGTTTGGAGCCCCAGGGAAAGGATGCTTTCTTT. This encodes CASSLEPQGKDAFF.

V usage is TRBV28 and J usage is TRBJ2-3, with 12 bases fitting TRBD1. This CDR3 is built from 16 residues. The trim removed 5 bases at V and 6 bases at J, leaving 9 bases unmatched. The V gene's germline CDR1 is MDHEN and CDR2 SYDVKM. The CDR3 reads CASSPTGTGGLDTQYF. Here the CDR3 DNA reads TGTGCCAGCAGTCCGACCGGGACAGGGGGCTTGGATACGCAGTATTTT.

The rearrangement links TRBV4-1 to TRBJ2-7; D might be TRBD1 (5 bases). Trimming stripped 3 bases from V and 3 bases from J, with 12 bases between. CDR3 length: 14 residues. The V gene's germline CDR1 is MGHRA and CDR2 YSYEKL. CDR3 sequence: CASSHLDTYYEQYF. CDR3 DNA: TGCGCCAGCAGCCATCTGGACACCTACTACGAGCAGTACTTC.

This chain joins TRBV28 and TRBJ2-7, with D possibly called TRBD1 or TRBD2 (5 bases each). The germline gives CDR1 MDHEN, CDR2 SYDVKM. Trimming shortened V by 8 bases and J by 3 bases, and 11 bases separated the two germline ends. The CDR3 runs to 12 residues. In nucleotides, the CDR3 is TGTGCCAGCTGGGGGAATATCTACGAGCAGTACTTC. This sequence encodes CASWGNIYEQYF.

This clone has only a few counts. The chain employs TRBV28 and TRBJ2-3, with 10 bases lining up with TRBD2. The CDR3 covers 16 residues. V was clipped by 6 bases and J by 4 bases; unmatched bases: 10. Germline V gives CDR1 MDHEN, CDR2 SYDVKM. The CDR3: CASSPPAGGLADTQYF. The CDR3 DNA reads TGTGCCAGCAGCCCCCCAGCGGGGGGGCTAGCAGATACGCAGTATTTT.

This chain links TRBV25-1 with TRBJ2-1; 9 bases align to TRBD1. The V gene end was trimmed by 7 bases and the J gene end by 8 bases; junction bases not matched to a gene: 6. This CDR3 has 13 residues. Germline lookup yields CDR1 MGHDK and CDR2 SYGVNS. CDR3 in amino acids: CASKQGTGHEQFF. In DNA, the CDR3 is TGTGCCAGCAAACAGGGGACAGGGCATGAGCAGTTCTTC.

This clone was detected a few times. The chain combines TRBV18 with TRBJ2-3; tentatively, D is TRBD1 (6 bases). V lost 5 bases and J 0 bases, leaving 15 bases between the germline ends. Germline lookup yields CDR1 KGHSH and CDR2 LQKENI. There are 16 residues in the CDR3. Here the CDR3 reads CASSSLTGFSTDTQYF. DNA of the CDR3: TGTGCCAGCTCATCCTTAACAGGGTTCAGCACAGATACGCAGTATTTT.

The V call is TRBV28, the J call TRBJ2-1, with 7 bases lining up with TRBD2. CDR3 length: 17 amino acids. The V segment lost 4 bases and the J segment 3 bases; nucleotides outside the gene matches: 12. Germline CDR1 reads MDHEN; CDR2 reads SYDVKM. CDR3 residues: CASSSTSWRGSYNEQFF. The CDR3 DNA is TGTGCCAGCAGTTCCACTAGTTGGCGGGGGAGCTACAATGAGCAGTTCTTC.

V is TRBV6-5 and J is TRBJ1-2, with D perhaps TRBD1 (6 bases). Germline-derived CDR1 and CDR2 are MNHEY and SVGAGI. This CDR3 region has 15 residues. V lost 4 bases, J lost 4 bases, and 16 bases lay in between. The CDR3 sequence: CASSSPGQLRYGYTF. CDR3 sequence (DNA): TGTGCCAGCAGTTCCCCAGGACAGCTCCGCTATGGCTACACCTTC.

The rearrangement links TRBV10-3 to TRBJ2-3; TRBD1 agrees at 9 bases. Trimming cost V 0 bases and J 4 bases; bases outside gene matches: 2. CDR1 is ENHRY, CDR2 SYGVKD, per germline. This CDR3 comprises 15 residues. Here the CDR3 reads CAISESDRGPDTQYF. In nucleotides, the CDR3 is TGTGCCATCAGTGAGTCGGACAGGGGCCCAGATACGCAGTATTTT.

The rearrangement links TRBV28 to TRBJ2-7; tentatively, D is TRBD1 (5 bases). CDR1 is MDHEN, CDR2 SYDVKM, per germline. This CDR3 comprises 12 residues. V was clipped by 6 bases and J by 6 bases, with 12 bases between them. Here the CDR3 DNA reads TGTGCCAGCAGCTCCCTTAGGGGCGAGCAGTACTTC. Protein sequence: CASSSLRGEQYF.